This TCR beta chain was sequenced for a study of molecular identifiers for immune sequencing clone quantification. Worth noting for this clonotype: Its cognate antigen is unknown. Possible read error: a much larger clone is one base away.

The sorting of naive CD8 T cells used the CD8+CD4-CCR7+CD45RA+ phenotype. This CDR3 is built from 15 residues. Trimming took 2 bases from V and 12 from J; bases not matched to a gene: 7. The germline gives CDR1 SGHVS, CDR2 FQNEAQ. TCRdb reprocessed the PCR reads with MiXCR, giving one entry per CDR3 protein. This repertoire shows roughly 9,700 distinct CDR3 sequences, approximately 20% found once; its top ten account for approximately 1.5%. Study-wide results and caveats: Naive cells had under 1% of molecules in clones above 20 RNA copies, effectors over 97%.

Sequencing was done on a sample of naive CD8+ T cells from blood, with Jurkat cell RNA spiked in. Subset reported: FACS-sorted CD8+CD4-CCR7+CD45RA+ naive T cells. J is TRBJ2-1 and V is TRBV7-8; 13 bases align to TRBD2. This clonotype was sampled from a human donor in good health. Some libraries in this study had Jurkat cell RNA spiked in. The CDR3 region is CASSLRLAGGGVQFF. The DNA of the CDR3 is TGTGCCAGCAGCTTACGACTAGCGGGAGGTGGTGTGCAGTTCTTC.